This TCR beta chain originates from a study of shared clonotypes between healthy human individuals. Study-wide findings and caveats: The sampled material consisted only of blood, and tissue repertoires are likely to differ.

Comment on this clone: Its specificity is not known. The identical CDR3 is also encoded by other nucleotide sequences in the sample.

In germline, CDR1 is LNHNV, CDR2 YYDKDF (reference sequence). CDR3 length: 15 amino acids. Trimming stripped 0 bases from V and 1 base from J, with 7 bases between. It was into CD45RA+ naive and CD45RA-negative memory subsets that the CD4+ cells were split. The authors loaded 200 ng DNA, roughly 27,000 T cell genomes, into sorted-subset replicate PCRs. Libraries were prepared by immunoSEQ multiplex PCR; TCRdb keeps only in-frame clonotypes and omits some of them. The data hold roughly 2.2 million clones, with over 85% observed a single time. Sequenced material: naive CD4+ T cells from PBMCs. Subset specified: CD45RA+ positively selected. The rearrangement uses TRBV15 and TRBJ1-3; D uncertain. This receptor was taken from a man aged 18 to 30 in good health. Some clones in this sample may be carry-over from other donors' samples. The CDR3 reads CATSRDRGSGNTIYF. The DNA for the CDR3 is TGTGCCACCAGCAGAGATCGGGGTTCTGGAAACACCATATATTTT.